The 25 T cell receptor beta chains given below trace back to one sample, sequenced in a study of long-term antiretroviral therapy in people with HIV. Sequencing relied on immunoSEQ assay v3.0, run at survey level. Only in-frame clones appear in the TCRdb table, and some are missing; sequencing was by immunoSEQ multiplex PCR. The sample shows about 22,000 clones, approximately 90% of them seen only once. Sequencing used unsorted PBMCs, obtained 2.3 years after starting antiretroviral therapy. Receptors were obtained from a man aged 55 to 70 with HIV.

V gene TRBV7-6 combines with J gene TRBJ2-1, with 12 bases identical to TRBD2. The ends lost 5 bases at V and 0 bases at J; junction bases unmatched: 8. CDR1 is SGHVS and CDR2 is FNYEAQ in the germline V gene. The CDR3 is 18 amino acids. In nucleotides, the CDR3 is TGTGCCAGCAGCCTAAGGAAGACTAGCGGGGGCTCCTACAATGAGCAGTTCTTC. Translated, it gives CASSLRKTSGGSYNEQFF.

V usage is TRBV11-3 and J usage is TRBJ1-1, with 9 bases lining up with TRBD1. Germline lookup yields CDR1 SGHNT and CDR2 YENEEA. This CDR3 is 13 amino acids long. J lost 5 bases, V lost 8 bases, and 6 bases had no gene match. CDR3 nucleotides: TGTGCCAGCCGCAAAGGGACAGGGACTGAAGCTTTCTTT. Amino acid sequence: CASRKGTGTEAFF.

Only a few counts were recorded for this clone. This chain links TRBV28 with TRBJ1-6, with unresolved D. Germline V gives CDR1 MDHEN, CDR2 SYDVKM. V lost 7 bases, J lost 6 bases, and 7 bases lay in between. The CDR3 extends over 12 amino acids. CDR3 amino acids: CASKDGNSPLHF. The CDR3 DNA reads as TGTGCCAGCAAAGATGGTAATTCACCCCTCCACTTT. The full variable domain, with the rest looked up from reference TRBV28 and TRBJ1-6, is DVKVTQSSRYLVKRTGEKVFLECVQDMDHENMFWYRQDPGLGLRLIYFSYDVKMKEKGDIPEGYSVSREKKERFSLILESASTNQTSMYLCASKDGNSPLHFGNGTRLTVT.

This chain joins TRBV19 and TRBJ2-3; D not certain. Trimming removed 6 bases from V and 2 bases from J, with 6 bases in between. Germline CDR1 is LNHDA and CDR2 is SQIVND (reference sequence). The CDR3 spans 12 residues. The CDR3 is CASRAATDTQYF. In nucleotides, the CDR3 is TGTGCCAGTAGGGCAGCCACAGATACGCAGTATTTT.

The rearrangement uses TRBV5-1 and TRBJ2-5; D not resolved. This CDR3 has 14 amino acids. Germline values: CDR1 SGHRS, CDR2 YFSETQ. V shed 0 bases and J shed 2 bases, with 8 bases lying between them. The CDR3 nucleotides read TGCGCCAGCAGCTTGGGAGTTGGGCAAGAGACCCAGTACTTC. This codes for CASSLGVGQETQYF. Combining the CDR3 with reference TRBV5-1 and TRBJ2-5 gives the whole variable domain KAGVTQTPRYLIKTRGQQVTLSCSPISGHRSVSWYQQTPGQGLQFLFEYFSETQRNKGNFPGRFSGRQFSNSRSEMNVSTLELGDSALYLCASSLGVGQETQYFGPGTRLLVL.

This chain uses TRBV5-1 with TRBJ1-4, with 10 bases fitting TRBD1. The CDR3 has 16 amino acids. Germline CDR1 reads SGHRS; CDR2 reads YFSETQ. V lost 4 bases to trimming and J lost 6 bases; unmatched junction nucleotides: 9. Here the CDR3 reads CASSSRDRGFDEKLFF. CDR3 nucleotide sequence: TGCGCCAGCAGCAGCCGGGACAGGGGTTTCGATGAAAAACTGTTTTTT. The full variable domain, rest sourced from reference TRBV5-1 and TRBJ1-4, is KAGVTQTPRYLIKTRGQQVTLSCSPISGHRSVSWYQQTPGQGLQFLFEYFSETQRNKGNFPGRFSGRQFSNSRSEMNVSTLELGDSALYLCASSSRDRGFDEKLFFGSGTQLSVL.

The chain recombines TRBV7-8 with TRBJ1-3; D uncertain. V was trimmed by 2 bases and J by 0 bases, leaving 11 bases between them. CDR3 length equals 16 residues. The germline V gene has CDR1 SGHVS and CDR2 FQNEAQ. DNA for the CDR3: TGTGCCAGCAGCTTAAAGACTCAGAGCTCTGGAAACACCATATATTTT. It specifies CASSLKTQSSGNTIYF.

This chain uses TRBV29-1 with TRBJ2-7; D gene ambiguous. Germline V lookup: CDR1 SQVTM, CDR2 ANQGSEA. The CDR3 covers 12 residues. Trimming removed 6 bases from V and 2 bases from J, with 11 bases in between. This chain's CDR3 is CSVPIGPYEQYF. The CDR3, as DNA: TGCAGCGTCCCGATTGGACCCTACGAGCAGTACTTC.

The rearrangement links TRBV9 to TRBJ1-3, with a possible D match to TRBD1 (6 bases). V dropped 1 base and J dropped 0 bases, with 17 bases sitting between them. Germline V lookup: CDR1 SGDLS, CDR2 YYNGEE. This CDR3 comprises 18 residues. The CDR3 coding sequence is TGTGCCAGCAGCGTAAGGGACATCAACTTCAGCTCTGGAAACACCATATATTTT. It is translated as CASSVRDINFSSGNTIYF.

The chain carries TRBV6-5 and TRBJ1-2; D remains unclear. Germline values: CDR1 MNHEY, CDR2 SVGAGI. V lost 2 bases, J lost 8 bases, and 18 bases lay in between. The CDR3 sequence is 15 residues long. The CDR3 is CASSYGAARTRGYTF. The CDR3 bases are TGTGCCAGCAGTTACGGCGCTGCGAGGACCCGGGGCTACACCTTC.

The rearrangement links TRBV12-5 to TRBJ2-1; possible D gene TRBD2, 5 bases. Germline CDR1 is LGHNT and CDR2 is FRNRAP. Trimming took off 3 bases at V and 1 base at J, with 10 bases between the two ends. CDR3 size: 15 residues. The CDR3 coding sequence is TGTGCTAGTGGTTTTGGAGGAATGTCCTACAATGAGCAGTTCTTC. Protein product: CASGFGGMSYNEQFF.

This clone has more than one count but fewer than ten. This rearrangement joins TRBV5-4 to TRBJ1-5; maybe TRBD1 (6 bases). Germline V gene data show CDR1 as SGHNT and CDR2 as YYREEE (reference sequence). The V gene lost 5 bases and the J gene lost 8 bases, with 14 bases spanning the gap. The CDR3 runs to 13 residues. In DNA, the CDR3 is TGTGCCAGCAGTAACTGGGGGCAGGAGCCCCAGCATTTT. The encoded protein is CASSNWGQEPQHF.

The genes are TRBV19 and TRBJ1-3; tentatively, D is TRBD1 (5 bases). The ends were cut back, 1 base at V and 0 bases at J, with 7 bases in the middle. This CDR3 has 15 residues. CDR1 LNHDA and CDR2 SQIVND come from the germline V gene (reference sequence). The CDR3 DNA reads TGTGCCAGTAGTATAGGACAGACCTCTGGAAACACCATATATTTT. Translation gives CASSIGQTSGNTIYF.

This clone appeared once. J is TRBJ1-4 and V is TRBV28; perhaps TRBD1 as D (6 bases). Trimming left V 7 bases short and J 6 bases short, with 18 bases between. CDR1 and CDR2 (germline): MDHEN, SYDVKM. This CDR3 is built from 15 residues. The DNA of the CDR3 is TGTGCCAGCACCCGATTGGGGGCTCTTTATGAAAAACTGTTTTTT. Translating it yields CASTRLGALYEKLFF.

This chain links TRBV7-2 with TRBJ2-5; no clear D. This CDR3 region has 13 residues. The germline gives CDR1 SGHTA, CDR2 FQGNSA. V lost 5 bases to trimming and J lost 4 bases, with 11 bases between them. This chain's CDR3 is CASSPSFRETQYF. The DNA for the CDR3 is TGTGCCAGCAGCCCCTCCTTCAGAGAGACCCAGTACTTC.

This chain uses TRBV9 with TRBJ1-1; perhaps TRBD1 as D (6 bases). The CDR3 contains 15 residues. Germline CDR1 reads SGDLS; CDR2 reads YYNGEE. V was shortened by 3 bases and J by 1 base, with 13 bases between the two germline ends. CDR3 DNA sequence: TGTGCCAGCAGCGATGACAGGAGAACGAACACTGAAGCTTTCTTT. The encoded protein is CASSDDRRTNTEAFF. The full variable domain, rest sourced from reference TRBV9 and TRBJ1-1, is DSGVTQTPKHLITATGQRVTLRCSPRSGDLSVYWYQQSLDQGLQFLIQYYNGEERAKGNILERFSAQQFPDLHSELNLSSLELGDSALYFCASSDDRRTNTEAFFGQGTRLTVV.

The chain carries TRBV5-1 and TRBJ2-7; 15 bases match TRBD2. Germline assignment: CDR1 SGHRS and CDR2 YFSETQ. With 0 bases clipped from V and 5 bases from J, the junction kept 9 bases outside the gene matches. This CDR3 spans 18 amino acids. CDR3 nucleotide sequence: TGCGCCAGCAGCTTGGGGGGACTAGCGGGAGGTGGCCCAGACGAGCAGTACTTC. Translating it yields CASSLGGLAGGGPDEQYF.

V is TRBV5-1 and J is TRBJ1-2; no firm D call. The CDR3 has 13 amino acids. Germline lookup yields CDR1 SGHRS and CDR2 YFSETQ. V lost 2 bases and J lost 3, with 8 bases in between. The CDR3 is CASSLTADYGYTF. DNA of the CDR3: TGCGCCAGCAGCTTAACAGCGGACTATGGCTACACCTTC.

The chain combines TRBV5-6 with TRBJ1-1; no clear D gene. The CDR3 totals 14 residues. From germline, CDR1 is SGHDT and CDR2 YYEEEE. Trimming removed 0 bases from V and 3 bases from J, with 9 bases in between. The CDR3 protein is CASSLDGFYTEAFF. DNA for the CDR3: TGTGCCAGCAGCTTGGATGGGTTCTACACTGAAGCTTTCTTT.

This clone appeared a single time. The chain recombines TRBV29-1 with TRBJ1-1, with D tentatively TRBD1 (5 bases). The CDR3 consists of 14 residues. The V gene's germline CDR1 is SQVTM and CDR2 ANQGSEA. Trimming removed 7 bases from V and 3 bases from J, with 18 bases in between. The DNA of the CDR3 is TGCAGCGCCCTAGACAGCCCGGGGGACACTGAAGCTTTCTTT. Translated: CSALDSPGDTEAFF.

CDR3 sequence (DNA): TGTGCCAGCAGCGCCAGCGGACAGGGGTCGGGAACGCGCCAACTGTTTTTT. It specifies CASSASGQGSGTRQLFF. The V and J genes are TRBV9 and TRBJ1-4; 9 bases line up with TRBD1. Per the germline V gene, CDR1 is SGDLS and CDR2 is YYNGEE. This CDR3 has 17 residues. Losses at the gene ends were 3 bases for V and 12 bases for J; bases not matched to a gene: 18. The entire variable domain, with the rest obtained from reference TRBV9 and TRBJ1-4, is as follows: DSGVTQTPKHLITATGQRVTLRCSPRSGDLSVYWYQQSLDQGLQFLIQYYNGEERAKGNILERFSAQQFPDLHSELNLSSLELGDSALYFCASSASGQGSGTRQLFFGSGTQLSVL.

This chain joins TRBV5-1 and TRBJ2-2; 14 nucleotides match TRBD2. The CDR3 has 16 amino acids. CDR1 is SGHRS, CDR2 YFSETQ, per germline. Germline trimming cut 0 bases from V and 5 bases from J; bases unmatched to any gene: 0. The CDR3 protein is CASSLGLAGGTGELFF. DNA for the CDR3: TGCGCCAGCAGCTTGGGACTAGCGGGAGGGACCGGGGAGCTGTTTTTT.

The genes are TRBV11-2 and TRBJ2-3; 7 nucleotides line up with TRBD2. CDR3 length equals 15 residues. Unmatched junction bases numbered 4, after V lost 2 bases and J lost 2 bases. Germline CDR1 SGHAT, CDR2 FQNNGV. The CDR3 here is CASSLWRGNTDTQYF. As DNA, the CDR3 is TGTGCCAGCAGCTTATGGCGGGGGAACACAGATACGCAGTATTTT.

The chain employs TRBV19 and TRBJ1-3; D might be TRBD1 (5 bases). Germline V lookup: CDR1 LNHDA, CDR2 SQIVND (reference sequence). This CDR3 is built from 15 residues. Trimming took 8 bases from V and 1 from J, leaving 15 bases between them. The DNA for the CDR3 is TGTGCCAGTCGTAGGTCTCAGGGATCTGGAAACACCATATATTTT. Protein: CASRRSQGSGNTIYF.

The CDR3 loop reads CASSFGAGGTDTQYF. CDR3 nucleotides: TGTGCCAGCAGCTTTGGGGCGGGGGGCACAGATACGCAGTATTTT. This rearrangement joins TRBV7-8 to TRBJ2-3, with 7 bases identical to TRBD2. Per germline, CDR1 SGHVS and CDR2 FQNEAQ. V gave up 3 bases and J gave up 1 base; unmatched junction bases: 4. The CDR3 totals 15 residues.